This T cell receptor (beta chain) was recovered during a study of T-cell memory formation after mild COVID-19. Whole-study context: TCR clusters were mostly confined to one donor each.

Study outcomes and limitations: Pre-infection memory contained some responding clones, which suggested that cross-reactive memory had joined. Contracting CD8+ clones were enriched in EMRA, CD4+ mainly in CM and EM. Unconfirmed was the SARS-CoV-2 specificity of second-wave clones that peaked on day 37.

From germline, CDR1 is SGHTA and CDR2 FQGNSA. The V gene end was trimmed by 3 bases and the J gene end by 10 bases; junction bases not matched to a gene: 12. The CDR3 extends over 15 amino acids. TCRdb redid the calling of the 5' RACE reads with MiXCR, one entry per CDR3 protein. The sample lists about 190,000 distinct CDR3 sequences; approximately 20% were seen once. This clonotype was recorded many times. The antigen is unknown. This TCR was recovered from an adult woman who had mild COVID-19 (a few samples of this study predate the infection). Cell type and time point are not known. Sample: PBMCs or a T cell subset sorted from them (not recorded which). The chain carries TRBV7-2 and TRBJ2-1, with TRBD2 matching 7 bases. The CDR3 loop reads CASSLGGLPLQEQFF. The CDR3 DNA sequence: TGTGCCAGCAGCTTGGGGGGACTACCTCTTCAAGAGCAGTTCTTC.